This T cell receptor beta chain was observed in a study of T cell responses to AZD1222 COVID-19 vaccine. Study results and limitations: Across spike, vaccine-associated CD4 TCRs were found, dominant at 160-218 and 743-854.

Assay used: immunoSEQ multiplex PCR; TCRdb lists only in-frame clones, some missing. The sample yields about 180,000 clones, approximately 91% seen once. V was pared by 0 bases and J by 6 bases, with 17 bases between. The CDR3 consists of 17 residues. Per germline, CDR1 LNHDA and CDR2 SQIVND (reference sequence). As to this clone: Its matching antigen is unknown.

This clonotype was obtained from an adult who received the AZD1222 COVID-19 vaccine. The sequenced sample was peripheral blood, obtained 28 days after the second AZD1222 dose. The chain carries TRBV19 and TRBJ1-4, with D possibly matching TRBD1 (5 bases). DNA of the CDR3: TGTGCCAGTAGTATAGATCGCAGGGAAGGCGGCCATGAAAAACTGTTTTTT. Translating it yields CASSIDRREGGHEKLFF.